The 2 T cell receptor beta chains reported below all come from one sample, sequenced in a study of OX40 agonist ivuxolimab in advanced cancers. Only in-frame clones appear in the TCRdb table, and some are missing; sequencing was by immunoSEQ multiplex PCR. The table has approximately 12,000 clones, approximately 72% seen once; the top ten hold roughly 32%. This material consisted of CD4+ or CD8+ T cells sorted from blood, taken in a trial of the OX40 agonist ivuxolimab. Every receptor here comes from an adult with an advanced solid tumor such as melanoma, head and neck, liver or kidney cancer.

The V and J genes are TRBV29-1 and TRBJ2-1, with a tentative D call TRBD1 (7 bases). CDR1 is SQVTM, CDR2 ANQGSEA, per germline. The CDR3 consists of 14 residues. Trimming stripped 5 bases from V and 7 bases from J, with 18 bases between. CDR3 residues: CSVRGTERLNEQFF. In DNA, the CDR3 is TGCAGCGTTCGGGGGACAGAGCGGTTGAATGAGCAGTTCTTC.

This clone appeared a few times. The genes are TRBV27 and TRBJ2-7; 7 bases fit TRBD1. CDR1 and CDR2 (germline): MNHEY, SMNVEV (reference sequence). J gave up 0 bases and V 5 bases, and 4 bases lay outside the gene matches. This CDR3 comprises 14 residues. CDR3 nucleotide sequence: TGTGCCAGCAGTGGACAGGAGAGCTCCTACGAGCAGTACTTC. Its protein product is CASSGQESSYEQYF.